Listed below are T cell receptor beta chains from one sample, sequenced in a study of blood T cell repertoires in COVID-19. The protocol was immunoSEQ multiplex PCR, while the TCRdb copy is restricted to in-frame clones and leaves out a portion. Altogether more than 80,000 clones are present, around 85% being singletons, with the ten largest covering around 2.9%. Material: peripheral blood. These receptor sequences come from a woman of 80 years or more with COVID-19, enrolled during active disease. CDR3s include the opening cysteine and the closing phenylalanine or tryptophan. Fields, in order: CDR3 length, V gene, clone size, D gene, J gene, CDR3 protein, CDR3 DNA. A D gene is named only where the DNA matches it firmly. Clone size, where shown, is once, few, many, or a class for clones that have expanded.

length: 16
V: TRBV19
size: NA
D: TRBD2
J: TRBJ2-3
CDR3: CASSIGAGGFGDTQYF
DNA: TGTGCCAGTAGTATTGGAGCGGGAGGGTTCGGAGATACGCAGTATTTT

length: 16
V: TRBV27
size: NA
D: TRBD2
J: TRBJ2-1
CDR3: CASTLLAGGRYNEQFF
DNA: TGTGCCAGCACCTTACTAGCGGGGGGGCGTTACAATGAGCAGTTCTTC

length: 18
V: TRBV27
size: once
D: TRBD1
J: TRBJ2-6
CDR3: CASSPRTGFFSGANVLTF
DNA: TGTGCCAGCAGTCCTCGGACAGGTTTTTTCTCTGGGGCCAACGTCCTGACTTTC

length: 16
V: TRBV10-2
size: NA
D: TRBD2
J: TRBJ2-2
CDR3: CASPGLAGANTGELFF
DNA: TGCGCCAGCCCCGGACTAGCGGGTGCGAACACCGGGGAGCTGTTTTTT

length: 15
V: TRBV28
size: NA
D: NA
J: TRBJ1-1
CDR3: CASSFWGSSNTEAFF
DNA: TGTGCCAGCAGTTTCTGGGGCAGTTCGAACACTGAAGCTTTCTTT

length: 11
V: TRBV3-1/TRBV3-2
size: NA
D: NA
J: TRBJ2-2
CDR3: CASSYSGELFF
DNA: TGTGCCAGCAGCTACAGCGGGGAGCTGTTTTTT

length: 18
V: TRBV27
size: once
D: NA
J: TRBJ2-2
CDR3: CASSLYAGPSFGTGELFF
DNA: TGTGCCAGCAGTTTATACGCAGGCCCGAGTTTTGGCACCGGGGAGCTGTTTTTT

length: 14
V: TRBV27
size: NA
D: NA
J: TRBJ1-1
CDR3: CASSAPGMNTEAFF
DNA: TGTGCCAGCAGTGCCCCCGGGATGAACACTGAAGCTTTCTTT

length: 14
V: TRBV10-3
size: NA
D: TRBD1
J: TRBJ1-1
CDR3: CATSPGQGNTEAFF
DNA: TGTGCCACGTCGCCGGGACAGGGGAACACTGAAGCTTTCTTT

length: 15
V: TRBV6-5
size: NA
D: TRBD1
J: TRBJ2-5
CDR3: CASSNSYRGQETQYF
DNA: TGTGCCAGCAGTAACTCCTACAGGGGCCAAGAGACCCAGTACTTC

length: 14
V: TRBV30
size: NA
D: NA
J: TRBJ2-1
CDR3: CAWSGGGSGDEQFF
DNA: TGTGCCTGGAGTGGAGGTGGGAGCGGTGATGAGCAGTTCTTC

length: 13
V: TRBV7-3
size: NA
D: TRBD2
J: TRBJ2-3
CDR3: CAVSTSVADTQYF
DNA: TGTGCCGTGAGTACTAGCGTAGCAGATACGCAGTATTTT

length: 16
V: TRBV24-1
size: NA
D: TRBD2
J: TRBJ2-3
CDR3: CATRDTSGASTDTQYF
DNA: TGTGCCACCAGGGATACTAGCGGGGCTAGCACAGATACGCAGTATTTT

length: 13
V: TRBV4-2
size: NA
D: NA
J: TRBJ2-7
CDR3: CASSQGLNYEQYF
DNA: TGTGCCAGCAGCCAAGGACTAAACTACGAGCAGTACTTC